The clone carrying this T cell receptor (beta chain) was picked up many times. Time point specified: sample taken at primary tumor resection. The donors, around 72 patients with untreated early-stage non-small cell lung cancer, provided the samples. CDR3 size: 17 residues. Germline V lookup: CDR1 MGHRA, CDR2 YSYEKL. The trim removed 0 bases at V and 3 bases at J, leaving 7 bases unmatched. This specimen comes from a study of spatial heterogeneity in lung cancer. All TCR cDNA molecules were individually tagged with a unique molecular identifier. TCRdb independently ran MiXCR on the 5' RACE reads; one entry per CDR3 protein. The table includes 50,000 to 75,000 distinct CDR3 sequences, approximately 6.3% detected once.

This clonotype originated in a female donor with early-stage non-small cell lung cancer. The sequencing used PBMCs, collected at surgery. This chain joins TRBV4-1 and TRBJ2-5, with 10 bases lining up with TRBD1. The CDR3 protein is CASSQDHDRGREETQYF. The CDR3 region has the DNA TGCGCCAGCAGCCAAGATCATGACAGGGGGCGCGAAGAGACCCAGTACTTC.